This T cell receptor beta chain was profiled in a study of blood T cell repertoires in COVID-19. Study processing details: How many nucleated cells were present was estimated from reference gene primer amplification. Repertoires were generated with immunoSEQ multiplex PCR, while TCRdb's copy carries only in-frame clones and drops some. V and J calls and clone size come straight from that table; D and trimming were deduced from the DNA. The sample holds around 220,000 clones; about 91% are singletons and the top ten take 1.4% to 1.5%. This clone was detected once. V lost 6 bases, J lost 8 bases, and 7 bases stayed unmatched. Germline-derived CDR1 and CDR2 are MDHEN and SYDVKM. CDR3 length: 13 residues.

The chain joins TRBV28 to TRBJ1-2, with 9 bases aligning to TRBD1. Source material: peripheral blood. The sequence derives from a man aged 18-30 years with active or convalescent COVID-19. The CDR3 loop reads CASRRGTGNGYTF. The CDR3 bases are TGTGCCAGCAGACGGGGGACAGGGAACGGCTACACCTTC.